The following is a T cell receptor beta chain sequence with its context. This clone appeared a single time. Its antigen is still unknown. No per-base quality is available; no much larger clone lies one base away. TCRbeta CDR3 regions were amplified from genomic DNA by means of the immunoSEQ Assay, a bias-controlled multiplex PCR. Per the authors' processing: Nucleated cell counts per sample were estimated from amplification of reference gene primers within the assay. To quantify the absolute abundance of each unique TCRbeta CDR3 rearrangement, sequence reads were collapsed and filtered. For each sample, productive Simpson clonality was calculated by taking the square root of Simpson's diversity index across productive rearrangements. As stored in TCRdb, this immuneACCESS dataset retains in-frame rearrangements with V and J assigned. A fraction of the clones does not appear; measured against another copy, unresolved V genes explain less than half of the discrepancy, and the remainder lacks a known reason. The DNA was the basis for D and trimming; V, J and clone size are from that table. Across this sample there are over 10,000 clones, with around 76% seen only once. 35% to 50% of the sample is in the top ten clones.

This entry comes from a study of blood T cell repertoires in COVID-19 (TCRdb year 2020). General notes on the study: Samples covering the acute and convalescent phases of COVID-19 were provided by collaborators in the United States, Italy and Spain. The material from the prospective study consisted of cDNA or gDNA derived from T cells, B-cell-depleted T cells, or PBMCs. Deeply sampled blood TCRbeta repertoires from subjects exposed to, actively infected with, or recovered from COVID-19 were included in the dataset. The repertoires were released in a freely available public database meant as a resource for research on the immune response to SARS-CoV-2. The samples were drawn from two sources: the first 160 participants of the ongoing ImmuneRACE study, and 1,200 or so subjects contributed by 6 global collaborators. Nearly every sample came with metadata listing a de-identified subject ID, COVID-19 status, age in years and sex. Where available, HLA class I and class II types were taken from metadata supplied by the sample provider and were not determined by assay-based typing. Broad study findings and their caveats: The amount of clinical and demographic metadata varied by source and participant and was provided uncurated.

Cut back by 5 bases and 0 bases, the V and J ends lie 7 bases apart. For CDR1 and CDR2, the germline V gene lists SGHRS and YFSETQ. The CDR3, from cysteine to phenylalanine, totals 13 residues. Only the CDR3 portion is preserved as DNA: 39 bases, with reading frame beginning at the first base. Collaborating institutions collected whole blood in K2EDTA tubes following their own protocols. For TCRbeta analysis, collaborators shipped samples as frozen whole blood, isolated PBMCs, or DNA extracted from either of those sample types. Sequencing input: peripheral blood. This TCR came from a woman of 80 years or more with acute or convalescent COVID-19. The sequence joins TRBV5-1 to TRBJ2-3; no confident D gene assignment can be made. CDR3 sequence: CASSLQSTDTQYF. The DNA sequence is as follows: TGCGCCAGCAGTCTACAGAGCACAGATACGCAGTATTTT.